This entry lists 20 T cell receptor beta chains sequenced from one sample in a study of human T cells and chemical hapten exposure. TCRdb independently ran MiXCR on the RACE reads; one entry per CDR3 protein. The sample contains roughly 360,000 distinct CDR3 sequences, more than 4.5% of which appear only once. Time point here: patch test 1, 2 weeks after DPC sensitization. Treatment here: therapeutic diphenylcyclopropenone sensitization with weekly scalp DPC. Source: whole blood, taken in connection with sensitization to the hapten diphenylcyclopropenone (DPC). The source is a woman in her fifties or sixties with alopecia areata. Some clones in this sample may be carry-over from other donors' samples.

The gene calls are TRBV7-2 and TRBJ1-1; 8 bases line up with TRBD1. CDR1 and CDR2 from the germline V gene are SGHTA and FQGNSA. The junction had 7 bases not matched to a gene; V was cut back by 4 bases and J by 6 bases. The CDR3 consists of 14 residues. For the CDR3, the DNA is TGTGCCAGCAGCTCCAGACAGGGGTCCGCTGAAGCTTTCTTT. Translation: CASSSRQGSAEAFF.

This clonotype was counted only a few times. V usage is TRBV29-1 and J usage is TRBJ2-1; tentatively, D is TRBD2 (6 bases). The V end lost 0 bases, the J end lost 8 bases, and 8 bases lay between the germline ends. Germline CDR1 and CDR2: SQVTM and ANQGSEA. The CDR3 loop spans 12 amino acids. The DNA of the CDR3 is TGCAGCGTTGAAGATAGCGGAGATGAGCAGTTCTTC. Its translation: CSVEDSGDEQFF.

The sample holds many counts of this clonotype. This chain joins TRBV5-6 and TRBJ1-1; D unclear. The V gene's germline CDR1 is SGHDT and CDR2 YYEEEE. Trimming removed 6 bases at V and 8 bases at J, with 17 bases between. This CDR3 is built from 13 residues. The CDR3 here is CASIPGQDGEAFF. CDR3 in DNA: TGTGCCAGCATTCCGGGCCAGGACGGGGAAGCTTTCTTT. Filled out from reference TRBV5-6 and TRBJ1-1, the complete variable domain reads DAGVTQSPTHLIKTRGQQVTLRCSPKSGHDTVSWYQQALGQGPQFIFQYYEEEERQRGNFPDRFSGHQFPNYSSELNVNALLLGDSALYLCASIPGQDGEAFFGQGTRLTVV.

This rearrangement joins TRBV9 to TRBJ2-4; D unclear. V was shortened by 2 bases and J by 1 base, with 16 bases between the two germline ends. CDR3 length equals 17 residues. The germline V gene encodes CDR1 SGDLS and CDR2 YYNGEE. The CDR3 loop reads CASSVGYEPSAKNIQYF. The DNA of the CDR3 is TGTGCCAGCAGCGTGGGGTACGAACCGTCGGCCAAAAACATTCAGTACTTC. Full variable domain (rest looked up from reference TRBV9 and TRBJ2-4): DSGVTQTPKHLITATGQRVTLRCSPRSGDLSVYWYQQSLDQGLQFLIQYYNGEERAKGNILERFSAQQFPDLHSELNLSSLELGDSALYFCASSVGYEPSAKNIQYFGAGTRLSVL.

The chain couples TRBV27 to TRBJ2-7; tentative D call: TRBD1 (5 bases). CDR1 is MNHEY and CDR2 is SMNVEV in the germline V gene (reference sequence). The V and J ends lost 3 bases and 3 bases respectively, with 12 bases between them. The CDR3 covers 14 residues. The DNA of the CDR3 is TGTGCCAGCAGTTTCCAGGGTGGTCGCTACGAGCAGTACTTC. Translating gives CASSFQGGRYEQYF.

This clonotype appeared many times. The junction shows a germline mismatch at one end, possibly a read error. This chain uses TRBV29-1 with TRBJ2-5; D is unresolved. Germline V CDR1 and CDR2: SQVTM, ANQGSEA. This CDR3 is 14 amino acids long. CDR3 sequence reads: CSVEGGESREAQYF. DNA for the CDR3: TGCAGCGTTGAAGGCGGAGAATCAAGAGAGGCCCAGTACTTC.

This clonotype was seen many times. V usage is TRBV30 and J usage is TRBJ1-4; 7 bases line up with TRBD1. V lost 3 bases to trimming and J lost 0 bases; unmatched junction nucleotides: 4. Germline V gene lookup returns CDR1 GTSNPN and CDR2 SVGIG (reference sequence). The CDR3 has 15 amino acids. In nucleotides, the CDR3 is TGTGCCTGGAGCCCAGGGACAGCAACTAATGAAAAACTGTTTTTT. Translating it yields CAWSPGTATNEKLFF. The whole variable domain, remainder taken from reference TRBV30 and TRBJ1-4, is SQTIHQWPATLVQPVGSPLSLECTVEGTSNPNLYWYRQAAGRGLQLLFYSVGIGQISSEVPQNLSASRPQDRQFILSSKKLLLSDSGFYLCAWSPGTATNEKLFFGSGTQLSVL.

As regards this clonotype: This clone may be a read error of a much larger clone one base away. CDR3 DNA: TGTGCCAGCGATGGGGCGGCTAATGAAAACCTGTTTTTT. It is translated as CASDGAANENLFF. The chain uses TRBV6-1 and TRBJ1-4; tentative D call: TRBD1 (5 bases). Germline CDR1 and CDR2: MNHNS and SASEGT. The CDR3 extends over 13 amino acids.

This clonotype has a count of ten or more. The V and J genes are TRBV24-1 and TRBJ2-1; D is perhaps TRBD1 (5 bases). The CDR3 has 15 amino acids. The ends were cut back, 1 base at V and 4 bases at J, with 10 bases in the middle. CDR1 is KGHDR, CDR2 SFDVKD, per germline. The CDR3 loop is CATSDLRGNYNEQFF. The DNA of the CDR3 is TGTGCCACCAGTGATTTAAGGGGAAATTACAATGAGCAGTTCTTC.

This clonotype was found a few times. The V call is TRBV5-6, the J call TRBJ2-2, with D perhaps TRBD1 (5 bases). Germline V CDR1 and CDR2: SGHDT, YYEEEE. V was clipped by 3 bases and J by 6 bases, with 9 bases between them. This CDR3 is built from 13 residues. CDR3: CASSWGGSGELFF. CDR3 DNA sequence: TGTGCCAGCAGCTGGGGCGGATCCGGGGAGCTGTTTTTT. Drawing the rest from reference TRBV5-6 and TRBJ2-2, the complete variable domain is DAGVTQSPTHLIKTRGQQVTLRCSPKSGHDTVSWYQQALGQGPQFIFQYYEEEERQRGNFPDRFSGHQFPNYSSELNVNALLLGDSALYLCASSWGGSGELFFGEGSRLTVL.

This clonotype was found many times. The rearrangement links TRBV28 to TRBJ1-4; 9 nucleotides align to TRBD1. The germline CDR1 and CDR2 sequences are MDHEN and SYDVKM. This CDR3 spans 15 amino acids. V was pared by 2 bases and J by 11 bases, with 9 bases of the junction left unmatched. Here the CDR3 reads CASSLAGQGNKKLFF. The DNA of the CDR3 is TGTGCCAGCAGTTTAGCGGGACAGGGTAATAAGAAACTGTTTTTT.

The V call is TRBV6-5, the J call TRBJ2-7, with 7 bases lining up with TRBD1. CDR3 length: 14 amino acids. Germline trimming cut 6 bases from V and 1 base from J; bases unmatched to any gene: 6. Germline V gene data show CDR1 as MNHEY and CDR2 as SVGAGI. The CDR3 DNA reads as TGTGCCAGCAGCCTGGGACAGCTTTCCTACGAGCAGTACTTC. This encodes CASSLGQLSYEQYF.

This clonotype was seen more than once but under ten times. This sequence joins TRBV6-5 and TRBJ2-2; the match to TRBD1 covers 12 bases. The germline CDR1 and CDR2 sequences are MNHEY and SVGAGI. CDR3 length: 16 amino acids. The J segment lost 6 bases and the V segment lost 7 bases, leaving 9 bases of the junction unmatched. The CDR3: CASNNPGQGAAGELFF. CDR3 DNA sequence: TGTGCCAGCAATAATCCGGGACAGGGGGCGGCCGGGGAGCTGTTTTTT.

This clonotype has at least ten counts. The chain joins TRBV10-1 to TRBJ1-1, with 7 bases identical to TRBD1. Losses at the gene ends were 2 bases for V and 11 bases for J; bases not matched to a gene: 8. CDR1 is WNHNN, CDR2 SYGVQD, per germline (reference sequence). CDR3 length equals 13 residues. In DNA form, the CDR3 reads TGCGCCAGCAGTGAGGCACAGGGGATTGGCGCTTTCTTT. It encodes CASSEAQGIGAFF.

This rearrangement joins TRBV19 to TRBJ2-3; 8 bases align to TRBD1. The germline gives CDR1 LNHDA, CDR2 SQIVND (reference sequence). This CDR3 region has 17 residues. After removal of 4 bases from V and 2 bases from J, the junction contained 11 bases not matched to a gene. Here the CDR3 reads CASSKTLAGGFTDTQYF. DNA of the CDR3: TGTGCCAGTAGTAAGACCCTCGCAGGGGGCTTCACAGATACGCAGTATTTT.

The chain recombines TRBV20-1 with TRBJ2-5; D gene uncertain. The CDR3 has 11 residues. The germline V gene has CDR1 DFQATT and CDR2 SNEGSKA (reference sequence). V was cut by 4 bases and J by 2 bases, with 5 bases left in between. In DNA form, the CDR3 reads TGCAGTGCTACTGGGCAAGAGACCCAGTACTTC. It is translated as CSATGQETQYF.

Many counts were recorded for this clonotype. The chain carries TRBV6-6 and TRBJ2-2; D is unresolved. Germline V CDR1 and CDR2: MNHNY, SVGAGI (reference sequence). Trimming took off 11 bases at V and 4 bases at J, with 8 bases between the two ends. This CDR3 is 11 amino acids long. The DNA for the CDR3 is TGTGCCGGCACCAGCACCGGGGAGCTGTTTTTT. It codes for CAGTSTGELFF.

This clonotype was picked up many times. The chain carries TRBV29-1 and TRBJ2-3; TRBD1 agrees at 8 bases. CDR1 is SQVTM, CDR2 ANQGSEA, per germline. The length of the CDR3 is 18 residues. V lost 0 bases to trimming and J lost 2 bases; unmatched junction nucleotides: 13. The CDR3 region has the DNA TGCAGCGTTGAAGAACAGGGGGTCGCCCAATTCCCCACAGATACGCAGTATTTT. It is translated as CSVEEQGVAQFPTDTQYF.

In this sample, this clonotype turned up a few times. The chain is built from TRBV10-3 and TRBJ2-5; TRBD2 might be the D (5 bases). From germline, CDR1 is ENHRY and CDR2 SYGVKD. There are 13 residues in the CDR3. The germline V and J ends were trimmed by 3 bases and 5 bases, with 10 bases remaining between them. The CDR3 DNA is TGTGCCATCAGTGACGGGGTTAGCGAGACCCAGTACTTC. This codes for CAISDGVSETQYF.

The chain links TRBV11-2 to TRBJ2-7; 7 bases align to TRBD1. The CDR3 extends over 15 amino acids. With 1 base clipped from V and 3 bases from J, the junction kept 6 bases outside the gene matches. Germline V gene lookup returns CDR1 SGHAT and CDR2 FQNNGV. The CDR3: CASSLARDSLYEQYF. The CDR3 DNA reads TGTGCCAGCAGCTTAGCCCGGGACAGCCTCTACGAGCAGTACTTC.